These 15 T cell receptor beta chains share one sample of origin, sequenced in a study of OX40 agonist ivuxolimab in advanced cancers. Sequenced by immunoSEQ multiplex PCR; TCRdb stores in-frame clones only, minus some. The table shows 34,000 or so clones, with 90% to 95% occurring only once. Sample: CD4+ or CD8+ T cells sorted from blood, taken in a trial of the OX40 agonist ivuxolimab. Receptors originate from an adult with an advanced solid tumor such as melanoma, head and neck, liver or kidney cancer.

J is TRBJ2-3 and V is TRBV27; 11 bases align to TRBD2. V lost 6 bases, J lost 5 bases, and 10 bases stayed unmatched. Germline lookup yields CDR1 MNHEY and CDR2 SMNVEV (reference sequence). The CDR3 spans 16 residues. CDR3 protein: CASSFQTSGAGDTQYF. The CDR3 DNA follows: TGTGCCAGCAGCTTTCAGACTAGCGGGGCGGGAGATACGCAGTATTTT.

The V gene is TRBV9, the J gene TRBJ1-6; D is perhaps TRBD1 (5 bases). V was shortened by 7 bases and J by 8 bases, with 13 bases between the two germline ends. Germline assignment: CDR1 SGDLS and CDR2 YYNGEE. The CDR3 consists of 13 residues. In DNA, the CDR3 is TGTGCCAGCTCAGGGAAGGCGGATTCACCCCTCCACTTT. This gives the protein CASSGKADSPLHF.

Comment on this clone: Other nucleotide sequences from this sample produce the same CDR3. The V call is TRBV27, the J call TRBJ2-2; no reliable D call. Germline V CDR1 and CDR2: MNHEY, SMNVEV (reference sequence). CDR3 length: 12 amino acids. V lost 3 bases and J lost 6, with 5 bases in between. CDR3 amino acids: CASSFFAGELFF. CDR3 sequence (DNA): TGTGCCAGCAGTTTTTTCGCCGGGGAGCTGTTTTTT.

The rearrangement uses TRBV6-4 and TRBJ1-1; 11 nucleotides line up with TRBD1. Germline CDR1 MRHNA, CDR2 SNTAGT. CDR3 size: 14 residues. V dropped 2 bases and J dropped 6; count of bases not matched to a gene: 2. The CDR3 region is CASSDGGQGAEAFF. The CDR3 DNA sequence: TGTGCCAGCAGTGACGGGGGACAGGGGGCTGAAGCTTTCTTT.

This chain uses TRBV6-5 with TRBJ2-1; TRBD2 matches 7 bases. Germline CDR1 MNHEY, CDR2 SVGAGI. The junction had 5 bases not matched to a gene; V was cut back by 6 bases and J by 0 bases. This CDR3 comprises 15 residues. CDR3 DNA sequence: TGTGCCAGCAGCCTAGCGGAGTCCTCCTACAATGAGCAGTTCTTC. Translation gives CASSLAESSYNEQFF.

The chain joins TRBV9 to TRBJ1-4; a possible D gene is TRBD1 (5 bases). This CDR3 region has 15 residues. Germline V gene sequence: CDR1 SGDLS, CDR2 YYNGEE. The ends were cut back, 0 bases at V and 7 bases at J, with 13 bases in the middle. The CDR3 is CASSVAGGVGEKLFF. In nucleotides, the CDR3 is TGTGCCAGCAGCGTAGCTGGGGGGGTAGGTGAAAAACTGTTTTTT.

This chain links TRBV30 with TRBJ2-3; D call uncertain. The CDR3 runs 12 residues. CDR1 is GTSNPN, CDR2 SVGIG, per germline (reference sequence). The V end was cut by 3 bases, the J end by 3 bases, with 7 bases between. CDR3 loop: CAWRRPTDTQYF. Written as DNA, the CDR3 is TGTGCCTGGAGGAGGCCAACAGATACGCAGTATTTT.

The J gene is TRBJ2-7, the V gene TRBV4-1, with a possible D match to TRBD2 (5 bases). The V and J ends lost 3 bases and 4 bases respectively, with 10 bases between them. Looked up from germline, CDR1 is MGHRA and CDR2 is YSYEKL. The CDR3 is made up of 13 amino acids. DNA for the CDR3: TGCGCCAGCAGCCAGTTACTAGGATACGAGCAGTACTTC. This codes for CASSQLLGYEQYF.

The chain is built from TRBV30 and TRBJ1-1; weak D call: TRBD1 (5 bases). CDR1 is GTSNPN, CDR2 SVGIG, per germline (reference sequence). Trimming took off 3 bases at V and 4 bases at J, with 12 bases between the two ends. This CDR3 spans 13 amino acids. The DNA for the CDR3 is TGTGCCTGGAGCCGGCTCGGGGGCACTGAAGCTTTCTTT. Amino acids: CAWSRLGGTEAFF.

The chain is built from TRBV7-9 and TRBJ2-5, with 7 bases aligning to TRBD2. Germline assignment: CDR1 SEHNR and CDR2 FQNEAQ (reference sequence). This CDR3 is 15 amino acids long. J gave up 0 bases and V 1 base, and 2 bases lay outside the gene matches. The CDR3 here is CASSLGGGYQETQYF. CDR3 DNA: TGTGCCAGCAGCTTAGGCGGGGGATACCAAGAGACCCAGTACTTC. The full variable domain, in which reference TRBV7-9 and TRBJ2-5 provide the parts outside the CDR3, is DTGVSQNPRHKITKRGQNVTFRCDPISEHNRLYWYRQTLGQGPEFLTYFQNEAQLEKSRLLSDRFSAERPKGSFSTLEIQRTEQGDSAMYLCASSLGGGYQETQYFGPGTRLLVL.

The chain recombines TRBV27 with TRBJ1-5; tentative D call: TRBD1 (5 bases). This CDR3 contains 14 residues. Germline CDR1 and CDR2: MNHEY and SMNVEV (reference sequence). Trimming cost V 11 bases and J 7 bases, with 21 bases left between them. The CDR3 nucleotides read TGTGCCTCCGAAGGGGACGAGAGAGGCCAGCCCCAGCATTTT. Its translation is CASEGDERGQPQHF.

The J gene is TRBJ2-4, the V gene TRBV7-6; D is possibly TRBD2 (5 bases). The CDR3 runs to 12 residues. The ends were cut back, 6 bases at V and 9 bases at J, with 12 bases in the middle. Looked up from germline, CDR1 is SGHVS and CDR2 is FNYEAQ. The CDR3: CASSSLEAIQYF. The CDR3 DNA reads as TGTGCCAGCAGTTCACTAGAGGCCATTCAGTACTTC.

The gene calls are TRBV28 and TRBJ1-2; D unclear. V lost 3 bases and J 1 base, leaving 9 bases between the germline ends. The CDR3 totals 14 residues. Germline CDR1 reads MDHEN; CDR2 reads SYDVKM. Here the CDR3 reads CASSFGVLNYGYTF. The CDR3 DNA is TGTGCCAGCAGTTTCGGGGTTCTTAACTATGGCTACACCTTC.

The CDR3 nucleotides read TGCGCCAGCAGCCCTGAGACTAGCGGGGGTTGGGCGCAGTACTTC. This codes for CASSPETSGGWAQYF. This rearrangement joins TRBV4-1 to TRBJ2-7, with 12 bases aligning to TRBD2. The length of the CDR3 is 15 residues. Germline CDR1 MGHRA, CDR2 YSYEKL. Trimming cost V 4 bases and J 9 bases; bases outside gene matches: 10.

This rearrangement joins TRBV2 to TRBJ2-3; 8 nucleotides agree with TRBD1. This CDR3 comprises 14 residues. Trimming took 6 bases from V and 2 from J; bases not matched to a gene: 4. Germline lookup yields CDR1 SNHLY and CDR2 FYNNEI. CDR3 sequence: CASRDRDNTDTQYF. The CDR3 DNA reads TGTGCCAGCAGGGACAGGGACAACACAGATACGCAGTATTTT. The full variable domain, in which reference TRBV2 and TRBJ2-3 provide the parts outside the CDR3, is EPEVTQTPSHQVTQMGQEVILRCVPISNHLYFYWYRQILGQKVEFLVSFYNNEISEKSEIFDDQFSVERPDGSNFTLKIRSTKLEDSAMYFCASRDRDNTDTQYFGPGTRLTVL.